The clone carrying this TCR beta chain appeared once. Its specificity is not known. This sample is part of a study of T cell responses to AZD1222 COVID-19 vaccine. General study results and limits: There were vaccine-associated CD4 TCRs across spike, dominant at 160-218 and 743-854. Baseline seropositivity occurred in only six or seven AZD1222 recipients.

Method: immunoSEQ multiplex PCR; TCRdb's copy keeps in-frame clones and lacks some. The sample shows about 150,000 clones, 70% to 90% of them seen only once. CDR1 and CDR2 from the germline V gene are WSHSY and SAAADI. The CDR3 spans 14 residues. Trimming removed 8 bases from V and 4 bases from J; junction bases left unmatched: 7. The V and J genes are TRBV10-2 and TRBJ1-2; 10 bases map to TRBD1. This material consisted of peripheral blood, taken on day 0 of AZD1222 vaccination. The sequence derives from an adult in good health. CDR3 nucleotide sequence: TGCGCCAGCGGGGGACAGGGGCCCTTCTATGGCTACACCTTC. Translation gives CASGGQGPFYGYTF.